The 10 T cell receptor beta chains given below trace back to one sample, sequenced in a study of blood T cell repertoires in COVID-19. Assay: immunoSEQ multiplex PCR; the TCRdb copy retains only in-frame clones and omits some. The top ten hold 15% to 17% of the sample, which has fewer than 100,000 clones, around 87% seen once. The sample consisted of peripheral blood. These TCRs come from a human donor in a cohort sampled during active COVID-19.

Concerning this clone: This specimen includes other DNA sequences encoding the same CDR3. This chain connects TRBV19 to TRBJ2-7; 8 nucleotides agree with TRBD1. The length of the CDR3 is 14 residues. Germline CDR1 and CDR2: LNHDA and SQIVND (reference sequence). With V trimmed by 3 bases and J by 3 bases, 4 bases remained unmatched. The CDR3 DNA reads TGTGCCAGTAGTATCGGACAGGGAAACTACGAGCAGTACTTC. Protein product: CASSIGQGNYEQYF.

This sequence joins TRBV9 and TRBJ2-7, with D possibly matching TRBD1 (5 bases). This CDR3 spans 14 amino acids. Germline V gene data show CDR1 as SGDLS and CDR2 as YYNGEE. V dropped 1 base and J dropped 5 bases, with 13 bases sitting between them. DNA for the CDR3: TGTGCCAGCAGCGTATCCCCTTGGGGCGACGAGCAGTACTTC. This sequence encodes CASSVSPWGDEQYF.

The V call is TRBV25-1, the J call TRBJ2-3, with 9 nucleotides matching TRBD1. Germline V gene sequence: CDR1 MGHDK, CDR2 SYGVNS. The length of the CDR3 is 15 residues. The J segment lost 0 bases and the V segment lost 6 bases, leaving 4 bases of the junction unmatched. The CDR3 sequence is CASRGQGISTDTQYF. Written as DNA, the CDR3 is TGTGCCAGCAGAGGACAGGGGATTAGCACAGATACGCAGTATTTT.

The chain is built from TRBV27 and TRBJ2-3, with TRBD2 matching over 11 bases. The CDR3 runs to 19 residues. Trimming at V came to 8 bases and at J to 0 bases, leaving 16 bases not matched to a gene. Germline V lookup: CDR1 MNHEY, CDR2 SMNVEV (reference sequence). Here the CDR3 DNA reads TGTGCCAGCCGGTTGGGACGGACTACTAGCGGGAGTAGCACAGATACGCAGTATTTT. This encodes CASRLGRTTSGSSTDTQYF.

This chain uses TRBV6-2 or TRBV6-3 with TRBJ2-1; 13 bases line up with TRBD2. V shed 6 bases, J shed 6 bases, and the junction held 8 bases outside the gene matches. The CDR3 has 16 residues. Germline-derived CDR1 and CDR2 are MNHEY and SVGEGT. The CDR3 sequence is CASSVRTSGSGNEQFF. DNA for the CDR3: TGTGCCAGCAGCGTAAGGACTAGCGGGAGTGGCAATGAGCAGTTCTTC.

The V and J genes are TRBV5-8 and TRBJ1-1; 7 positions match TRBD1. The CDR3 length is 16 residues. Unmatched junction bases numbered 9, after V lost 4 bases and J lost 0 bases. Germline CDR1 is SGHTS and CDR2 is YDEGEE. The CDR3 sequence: CASSVFRGLVNTEAFF. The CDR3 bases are TGTGCCAGCAGCGTATTCAGGGGGTTGGTGAACACTGAAGCTTTCTTT.

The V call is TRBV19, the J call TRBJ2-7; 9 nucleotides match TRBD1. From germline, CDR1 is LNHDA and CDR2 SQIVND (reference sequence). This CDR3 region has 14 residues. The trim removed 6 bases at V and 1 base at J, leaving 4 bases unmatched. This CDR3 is CASSAGTGSYEQYF. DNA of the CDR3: TGTGCCAGTAGCGCCGGGACAGGGTCCTACGAGCAGTACTTC.

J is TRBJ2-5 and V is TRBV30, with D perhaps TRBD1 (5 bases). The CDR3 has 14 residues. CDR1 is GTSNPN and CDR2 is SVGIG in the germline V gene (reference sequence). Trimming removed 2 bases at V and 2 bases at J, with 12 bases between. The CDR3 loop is CAWSKGNGQETQYF. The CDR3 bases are TGTGCCTGGAGTAAGGGGAACGGGCAAGAGACCCAGTACTTC.

The CDR3 region is CASSETRSTNTQYF. CDR3 DNA sequence: TGTGCCAGCAGCGAGACTAGGTCAACAAATACGCAGTATTTT. This chain connects TRBV7-2 to TRBJ2-3; TRBD2 might be the D (6 bases). The germline V and J ends were trimmed by 5 bases and 7 bases, with 16 bases remaining between them. CDR1 is SGHTA and CDR2 is FQGNSA in the germline V gene. CDR3 size: 14 residues.

In nucleotides, the CDR3 is TGTGCCAGCAGCTTGGACAGGCTGTCCACAGATACGCAGTATTTT. Protein sequence: CASSLDRLSTDTQYF. This chain links TRBV5-4 with TRBJ2-3, with D possibly being TRBD1 (5 bases). The CDR3 has 15 residues. With 0 bases removed from V and 2 bases from J, the gap between germline ends came to 10 bases. Per the germline V gene, CDR1 is SGHNT and CDR2 is YYREEE (reference sequence).